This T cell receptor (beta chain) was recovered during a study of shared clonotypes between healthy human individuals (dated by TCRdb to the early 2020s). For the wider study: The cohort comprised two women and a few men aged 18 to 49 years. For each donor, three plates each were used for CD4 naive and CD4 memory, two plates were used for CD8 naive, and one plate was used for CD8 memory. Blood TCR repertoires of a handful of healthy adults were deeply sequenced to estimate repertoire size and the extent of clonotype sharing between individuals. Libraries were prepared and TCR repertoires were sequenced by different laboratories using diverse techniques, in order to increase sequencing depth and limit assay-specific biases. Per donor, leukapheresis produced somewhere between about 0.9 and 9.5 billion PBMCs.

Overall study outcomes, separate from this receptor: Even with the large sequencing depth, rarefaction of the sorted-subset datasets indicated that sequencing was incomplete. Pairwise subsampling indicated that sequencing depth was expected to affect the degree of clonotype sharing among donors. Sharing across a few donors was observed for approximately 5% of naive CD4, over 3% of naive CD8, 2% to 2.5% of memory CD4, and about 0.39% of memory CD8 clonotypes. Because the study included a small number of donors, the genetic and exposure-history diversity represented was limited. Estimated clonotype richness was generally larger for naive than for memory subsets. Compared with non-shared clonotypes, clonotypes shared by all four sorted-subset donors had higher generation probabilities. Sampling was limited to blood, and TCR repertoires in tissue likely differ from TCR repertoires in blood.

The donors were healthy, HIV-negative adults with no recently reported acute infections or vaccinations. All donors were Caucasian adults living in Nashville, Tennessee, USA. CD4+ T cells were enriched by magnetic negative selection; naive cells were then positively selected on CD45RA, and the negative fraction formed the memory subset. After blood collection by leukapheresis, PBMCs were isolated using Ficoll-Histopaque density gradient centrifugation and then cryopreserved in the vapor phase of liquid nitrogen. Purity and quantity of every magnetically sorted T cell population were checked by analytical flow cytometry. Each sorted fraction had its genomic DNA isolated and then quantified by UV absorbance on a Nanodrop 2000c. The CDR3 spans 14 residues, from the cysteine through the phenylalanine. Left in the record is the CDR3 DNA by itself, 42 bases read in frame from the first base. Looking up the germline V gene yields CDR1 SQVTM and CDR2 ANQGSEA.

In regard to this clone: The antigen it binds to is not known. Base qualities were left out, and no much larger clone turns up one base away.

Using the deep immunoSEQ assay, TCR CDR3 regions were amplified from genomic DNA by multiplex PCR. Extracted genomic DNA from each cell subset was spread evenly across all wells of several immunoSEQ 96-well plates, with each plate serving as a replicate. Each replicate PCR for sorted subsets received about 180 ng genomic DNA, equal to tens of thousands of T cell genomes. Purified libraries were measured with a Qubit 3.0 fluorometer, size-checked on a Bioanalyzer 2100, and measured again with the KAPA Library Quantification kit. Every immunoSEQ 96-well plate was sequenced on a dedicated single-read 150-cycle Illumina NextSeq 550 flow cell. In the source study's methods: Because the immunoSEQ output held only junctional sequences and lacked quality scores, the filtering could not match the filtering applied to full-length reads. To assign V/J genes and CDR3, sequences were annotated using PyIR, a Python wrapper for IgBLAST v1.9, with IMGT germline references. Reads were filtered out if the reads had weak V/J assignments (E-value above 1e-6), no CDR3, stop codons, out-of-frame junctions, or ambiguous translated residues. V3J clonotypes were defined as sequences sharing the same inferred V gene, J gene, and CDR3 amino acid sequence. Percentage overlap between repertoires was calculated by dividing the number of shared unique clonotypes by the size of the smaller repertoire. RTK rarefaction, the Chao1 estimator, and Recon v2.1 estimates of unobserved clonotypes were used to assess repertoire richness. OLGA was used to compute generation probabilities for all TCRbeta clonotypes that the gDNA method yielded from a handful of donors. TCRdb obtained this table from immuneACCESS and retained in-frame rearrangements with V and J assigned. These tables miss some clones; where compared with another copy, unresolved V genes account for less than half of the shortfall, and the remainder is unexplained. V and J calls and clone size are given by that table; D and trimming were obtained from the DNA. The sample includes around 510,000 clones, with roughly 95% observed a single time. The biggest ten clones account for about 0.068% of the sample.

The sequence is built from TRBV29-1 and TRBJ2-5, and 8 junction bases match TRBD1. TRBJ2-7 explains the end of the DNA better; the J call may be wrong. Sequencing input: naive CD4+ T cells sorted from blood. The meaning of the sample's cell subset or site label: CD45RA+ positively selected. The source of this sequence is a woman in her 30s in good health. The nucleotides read TGCAGCGTGAGGACAGGGCCAGGGTCCTACGAGCAGTACTTC. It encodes CSVRTGPGSYEQYF.